Presented here are 5 T cell receptor beta chains from one specimen sequenced in a study of cytomegalovirus exposure and HLA in healthy donors. The study ran its PCR with 60 Vbeta and 13 Jbeta primers. The method was immunoSEQ multiplex PCR; TCRdb's version includes in-frame clones alone and lacks a portion of them. The sample includes some 85,000 clones, 75% to 80% of them seen just once. The sample taken for sequencing was PBMCs. Receptor source: a woman in her 40s in good health and CMV-seropositive.

This clone has a single count. The chain has TRBV27 and TRBJ2-3; 8 positions match TRBD2. CDR1 and CDR2 from the germline V gene are MNHEY and SMNVEV (reference sequence). With 0 bases clipped from V and 4 bases from J, the junction kept 3 bases outside the gene matches. The CDR3 has 15 amino acids. This CDR3 is CASSLSRGAADTQYF. CDR3 nucleotide sequence: TGTGCCAGCAGTTTATCGCGGGGGGCCGCAGATACGCAGTATTTT.

The rearrangement joins TRBV4-3 to TRBJ2-3; 9 bases align to TRBD2. The germline V gene encodes CDR1 LGHNA and CDR2 YSLEER. Losses at the gene ends were 0 bases for V and 5 bases for J; bases not matched to a gene: 6. This CDR3 is built from 16 residues. The CDR3 nucleotides read TGCGCCAGCAGCCAAGATGCTAGCGGGATAATAGATACGCAGTATTTT. Amino acid sequence: CASSQDASGIIDTQYF.

J is TRBJ1-2 and V is TRBV6-6; D may be TRBD1 (5 bases). This CDR3 has 11 residues. Germline V gene data show CDR1 as MNHNY and CDR2 as SVGAGI (reference sequence). V gave up 10 bases and J gave up 2 bases, with 8 bases separating them. CDR3 bases: TGTGCCACAGGACAAAACTATGGCTACACCTTC. Protein: CATGQNYGYTF.

V is TRBV7-3 and J is TRBJ1-1; 9 nucleotides align to TRBD1. CDR1 is SGHTA and CDR2 is FQGTGA in the germline V gene. The CDR3 loop spans 19 amino acids. The V gene end was trimmed by 2 bases and the J gene end by 5 bases; junction bases not matched to a gene: 18. DNA for the CDR3: TGTGCCAGCAGCTTATTCCCACCGGGACAGGGCCGAAGAAGAACTGAAGCTTTCTTT. Translated: CASSLFPPGQGRRRTEAFF.

J is TRBJ2-2 and V is TRBV6-5; 7 nucleotides agree with TRBD1. The germline CDR1 and CDR2 sequences are MNHEY and SVGAGI. The V gene end was trimmed by 4 bases and the J gene end by 5 bases; junction bases not matched to a gene: 7. This CDR3 has 15 residues. The CDR3 nucleotides read TGTGCCAGCAGTTCCCGACAGGGAGCAACCGGGGAGCTGTTTTTT. Its translation is CASSSRQGATGELFF.